These 29 T cell receptor beta chains came from one sample sequenced in a study of human T cells and chemical hapten exposure. Specified time point: patch test 3, about 24 weeks after DPC sensitization. Treatment: therapeutic diphenylcyclopropenone sensitization with weekly scalp DPC. TCRdb recomputed calls from the RACE reads with MiXCR, one row per CDR3 protein. The sample contains roughly 200,000 distinct CDR3 sequences, approximately 24% of which appear only once. The sample in question was whole blood, obtained in connection with sensitization to the hapten diphenylcyclopropenone (DPC). The receptors were sampled from a woman in her forties with alopecia areata. Some clones in this sample may be carry-over from other donors' samples.

The chain combines TRBV7-2 with TRBJ2-2; no clear D gene. This CDR3 is built from 13 residues. V lost 4 bases and J 3 bases, leaving 6 bases between the germline ends. The germline CDR1 and CDR2 sequences are SGHTA and FQGNSA. The CDR3 bases are TGTGCCAGCAGCTCTCAACACACCGGGGAGCTGTTTTTT. Translating it yields CASSSQHTGELFF.

The CDR3 protein is CASSLVRDLGNEQFF. CDR3 in DNA: TGTGCCAGCAGCTTAGTCCGAGACTTGGGGAATGAGCAGTTCTTC. The chain has TRBV7-2 and TRBJ2-1; D remains ambiguous. The CDR3 has 15 residues. CDR1 and CDR2 from the germline V gene are SGHTA and FQGNSA. Trimming stripped 1 base from V and 7 bases from J, with 14 bases between.

This clonotype was detected a few times. V is TRBV7-9 and J is TRBJ1-1; no clear D. With 3 bases removed from V and 2 bases from J, the gap between germline ends came to 10 bases. The CDR3 totals 14 residues. CDR1 is SEHNR and CDR2 is FQNEAQ in the germline V gene (reference sequence). Here the CDR3 reads CASSLNAGNTEAFF. The CDR3 nucleotides are TGTGCCAGCAGCTTGAATGCGGGCAACACTGAAGCTTTCTTT.

V gene TRBV5-6 combines with J gene TRBJ1-2; D gene ambiguous. Trimming stripped 1 base from V and 0 bases from J, with 10 bases between. This CDR3 comprises 15 residues. Germline V CDR1 and CDR2: SGHDT, YYEEEE. The CDR3 here is CASSLLPETNYGYTF. The CDR3 DNA follows: TGTGCCAGCAGCTTGCTCCCGGAGACTAACTATGGCTACACCTTC.

This clonotype was picked up a small number of times. V and J are TRBV5-5 and TRBJ1-1; no definite D call. The CDR3 has 16 amino acids. The V end was cut by 1 base, the J end by 1 base, with 14 bases between. Germline CDR1 is SGHKS and CDR2 is YYEKEE (reference sequence). The CDR3 here is CASSLFQRKGNTEAFF. As DNA, the CDR3 is TGTGCCAGCAGCTTGTTCCAGCGAAAGGGGAACACTGAAGCTTTCTTT.

The chain combines TRBV5-5 with TRBJ2-1; 9 nucleotides line up with TRBD2. Germline assignment: CDR1 SGHKS and CDR2 YYEKEE (reference sequence). V lost 0 bases, J lost 4 bases, and 8 bases stayed unmatched. This CDR3 has 17 residues. CDR3: CASSLDAAGGFYNEQFF. DNA for the CDR3: TGTGCCAGCAGCTTGGATGCGGCGGGAGGGTTTTACAATGAGCAGTTCTTC.

V usage is TRBV7-2 and J usage is TRBJ2-2; tentative D call: TRBD1 (6 bases). The V end was cut by 5 bases, the J end by 5 bases, with 9 bases between. The CDR3 has 13 amino acids. In germline, CDR1 is SGHTA, CDR2 FQGNSA. CDR3 nucleotide sequence: TGTGCCAGCAGCCTGCAGGGGACCGGGGAGCTGTTTTTT. It translates to CASSLQGTGELFF.

The chain employs TRBV27 and TRBJ1-2, with a tentative D call TRBD1 (5 bases). The germline V and J ends were trimmed by 2 bases and 8 bases, with 12 bases remaining between them. CDR1 and CDR2 from the germline V gene are MNHEY and SMNVEV (reference sequence). The CDR3 runs to 13 residues. The CDR3 loop reads CASSLGQGWGYTF. The CDR3 bases are TGTGCCAGCAGTTTAGGTCAGGGCTGGGGCTACACCTTC.

Details on this clonotype: A much larger clone sits a single nucleotide away, making a read error possible. V and J are TRBV7-2 and TRBJ1-2; D unclear. This CDR3 region has 14 residues. Germline CDR1 is SGHTA and CDR2 is FQGNSA. The CDR3 DNA follows: TGTGCCAGCAGCTTAGATCGCAATCAATATGTCTACACCTTC. Translated, it gives CASSLDRNQYVYTF.

In this sample, this clonotype turned up many times. The V call is TRBV7-2, the J call TRBJ2-6; the match to TRBD2 covers 7 bases. CDR1 is SGHTA and CDR2 is FQGNSA in the germline V gene. This CDR3 spans 20 amino acids. V trimming: 1 base; J trimming: 2 bases; junction bases outside the gene matches: 14. CDR3 region: CASSLEGRSGAPTGANVLTF. The CDR3 nucleotides read TGTGCCAGCAGCTTAGAGGGGCGGAGCGGGGCCCCAACTGGGGCCAACGTCCTGACTTTC.

The rearrangement joins TRBV9 to TRBJ2-1, with TRBD2 matching 7 bases. The germline V gene has CDR1 SGDLS and CDR2 YYNGEE. The CDR3 is made up of 15 amino acids. V was clipped by 4 bases and J by 2 bases; unmatched bases: 6. This CDR3 reads CASSLTGGTYNEQFF. Written as DNA, the CDR3 is TGTGCCAGCAGCCTCACCGGGGGGACCTACAATGAGCAGTTCTTC.

The rearrangement uses TRBV7-9 and TRBJ2-7; a possible D gene is TRBD1 (5 bases). The CDR3 is 14 residues long. Per the germline V gene, CDR1 is SEHNR and CDR2 is FQNEAQ (reference sequence). The V end was cut by 5 bases, the J end by 3 bases, with 14 bases between. The CDR3 region is CASSPEWQGYEQYF. The CDR3 DNA reads as TGTGCCAGCAGCCCCGAATGGCAGGGCTACGAGCAGTACTTC.

Turning to this clonotype: A read error may produce the germline difference seen at one junction end. The CDR3 DNA sequence: TGTACCAGCAGTTACTCGAGCTATGAAAAACTGTTTTTT. Its translation: CTSSYSSYEKLFF. The V call is TRBV6-5, the J call TRBJ1-4; D is uncertain. The CDR3 extends over 13 amino acids. In germline, CDR1 is MNHEY, CDR2 SVGAGI.

The chain recombines TRBV19 with TRBJ2-7; TRBD1 or TRBD2 may be the D gene (5 bases each). The germline CDR1 and CDR2 sequences are LNHDA and SQIVND (reference sequence). This CDR3 is 12 amino acids long. V lost 5 bases to trimming and J lost 3 bases, with 8 bases between them. CDR3 DNA: TGTGCCAGTAGTGGGGGAGACTACGAGCAGTACTTC. This gives the protein CASSGGDYEQYF.

The CDR3 sequence: CASTLAPSYEQYF. The CDR3 region has the DNA TGTGCCAGCACCCTTGCGCCTTCATACGAGCAGTACTTC. The chain couples TRBV6-1 to TRBJ2-7; D call uncertain. Trimming cost V 7 bases and J 4 bases, with 14 bases left between them. Germline V lookup: CDR1 MNHNS, CDR2 SASEGT. The CDR3 contains 13 residues.

The sample holds a few counts of this clonotype. The chain is built from TRBV3-1 and TRBJ2-3; 7 nucleotides align to TRBD2. Germline trimming cut 1 base from V and 8 bases from J; bases unmatched to any gene: 15. The CDR3 is made up of 17 amino acids. CDR1 is LGHDT, CDR2 YNNKEL, per germline (reference sequence). CDR3 DNA: TGTGCCAGCAGCCAAGGGCGCGGGAGTCTTACGGCCCGTACGCAGTATTTT. Translating gives CASSQGRGSLTARTQYF.

V and J are TRBV7-2 and TRBJ2-3, with 11 nucleotides matching TRBD2. Trimming cost V 3 bases and J 1 base; bases outside gene matches: 3. The CDR3 covers 16 residues. Germline V CDR1 and CDR2: SGHTA, FQGNSA. This chain's CDR3 is CASSFKLAGGTDTQYF. As DNA, the CDR3 is TGTGCCAGCAGCTTTAAACTAGCGGGAGGCACAGATACGCAGTATTTT.

The gene calls are TRBV29-1 and TRBJ2-1; 7 bases line up with TRBD1. The junction had 10 bases not matched to a gene; V was cut back by 7 bases and J by 4 bases. From germline, CDR1 is SQVTM and CDR2 ANQGSEA. The CDR3 length is 14 residues. This CDR3 is CSGETGMGYNEQFF. CDR3 in DNA: TGCAGCGGGGAGACAGGGATGGGATACAATGAGCAGTTCTTC.

The chain carries TRBV5-1 and TRBJ2-1; TRBD1 matches at 8 bases. The CDR3 runs 15 residues. V shed 1 base, J shed 7 bases, and the junction held 7 bases outside the gene matches. Germline lookup yields CDR1 SGHRS and CDR2 YFSETQ. CDR3 region: CASSLPQGAENEQFF. The DNA for the CDR3 is TGCGCCAGCAGCTTGCCCCAGGGGGCGGAGAATGAGCAGTTCTTC.

This clonotype was detected a few times. The chain employs TRBV12-3 or TRBV12-4 and TRBJ2-7, with a tentative D call TRBD1 (6 bases). Trimming shortened V by 6 bases and J by 1 base, and 10 bases separated the two germline ends. The CDR3 loop spans 13 amino acids. The CDR3 region has the DNA TGTGCCAGCAGCTCACAGGGTTCCTACGAGCAGTACTTC. Protein sequence: CASSSQGSYEQYF.

This clonotype was found a few times. This chain joins TRBV11-2 and TRBJ2-1; D might be TRBD1 or TRBD2, each matching 5 bases. The germline V and J ends were trimmed by 5 bases and 1 base, with 15 bases remaining between them. Germline CDR1 and CDR2: SGHAT and FQNNGV. The CDR3 is made up of 16 amino acids. The CDR3 here is CASSPLGGNSYNEQFF. In nucleotides, the CDR3 is TGTGCCAGCAGCCCACTTGGGGGAAATTCCTACAATGAGCAGTTCTTC.

The chain carries TRBV7-3 and TRBJ2-2; the D gene is possibly TRBD2 (6 bases). Germline assignment: CDR1 SGHTA and CDR2 FQGTGA. The CDR3 totals 15 residues. Trimming left V 2 bases short and J 4 bases short, with 11 bases between. In nucleotides, the CDR3 is TGTGCCAGCAGCTTAGCGGGAATGGGCACCGGGGAGCTGTTTTTT. Protein sequence: CASSLAGMGTGELFF.

This chain links TRBV19 with TRBJ2-5, with 8 bases identical to TRBD2. CDR1 is LNHDA and CDR2 is SQIVND in the germline V gene (reference sequence). The CDR3 extends over 18 amino acids. V gave up 5 bases and J gave up 1 base; unmatched junction bases: 15. In nucleotides, the CDR3 is TGTGCCAGTAGTGAGGCTAGCGGGTCTCGCGTTTTCCAAGAGACCCAGTACTTC. Translating it yields CASSEASGSRVFQETQYF.

The chain joins TRBV12-3 or TRBV12-4 to TRBJ2-2, with 7 positions matching TRBD2. This CDR3 has 15 residues. V lost 6 bases and J lost 6; bases outside the gene matches: 10. CDR3 region: CASRLADLGAGELFF. As DNA, the CDR3 is TGTGCCAGCAGGCTAGCGGACCTAGGCGCCGGGGAGCTGTTTTTT.

This clonotype showed up many times. The chain employs TRBV4-1 and TRBJ1-4; TRBD1 aligns across 9 bases. CDR3 length equals 18 residues. Germline V gives CDR1 MGHRA, CDR2 YSYEKL. V lost 0 bases, J lost 0 bases, and 5 bases stayed unmatched. CDR3 in amino acids: CASSQETGGITTNEKLFF. As DNA, the CDR3 is TGCGCCAGCAGCCAAGAAACAGGGGGCATCACAACTAATGAAAAACTGTTTTTT.

This clonotype showed up just a few times. The CDR3 loop reads CSVEAPGRRETQYF. The CDR3, as DNA: TGCAGCGTTGAAGCGCCAGGGAGGAGAGAGACCCAGTACTTC. This chain uses TRBV29-1 with TRBJ2-5, with D tentatively TRBD2 (6 bases). The germline gives CDR1 SQVTM, CDR2 ANQGSEA. The CDR3 has 14 residues. V was shortened by 1 base and J by 4 bases, with 13 bases between the two germline ends.

The chain employs TRBV4-1 and TRBJ2-1; D is perhaps TRBD1 (5 bases). Germline loops: CDR1 MGHRA, CDR2 YSYEKL. Trimming took 5 bases from V and 4 from J, leaving 18 bases between them. The CDR3 loop spans 16 amino acids. The CDR3 DNA is TGCGCCAGCAGCTACCCCGCAAAGGGGAAATACAATGAGCAGTTCTTC. This codes for CASSYPAKGKYNEQFF.

The DNA of the CDR3 is TGTGCCAGCAGCCAAGGGGCAGGGGGCGTCGACACTGAAGCTTTCTTT. It is translated as CASSQGAGGVDTEAFF. The rearrangement uses TRBV4-2 and TRBJ1-1, with TRBD1 identical over 8 bases. J lost 3 bases, V lost 1 base, and 7 bases had no gene match. CDR3 length: 16 amino acids. The V gene's germline CDR1 is LGHNA and CDR2 YNFKEQ.

The chain uses TRBV7-8 and TRBJ2-7; D not resolved. From germline, CDR1 is SGHVS and CDR2 FQNEAQ. Between the trimmed V and J ends, which lost 6 bases and 2 bases, there was a span of 14 bases. This CDR3 contains 14 residues. The CDR3 reads CASRTQVGTYEQYF. The CDR3 bases are TGTGCCAGCAGAACCCAGGTGGGGACCTACGAGCAGTACTTC.